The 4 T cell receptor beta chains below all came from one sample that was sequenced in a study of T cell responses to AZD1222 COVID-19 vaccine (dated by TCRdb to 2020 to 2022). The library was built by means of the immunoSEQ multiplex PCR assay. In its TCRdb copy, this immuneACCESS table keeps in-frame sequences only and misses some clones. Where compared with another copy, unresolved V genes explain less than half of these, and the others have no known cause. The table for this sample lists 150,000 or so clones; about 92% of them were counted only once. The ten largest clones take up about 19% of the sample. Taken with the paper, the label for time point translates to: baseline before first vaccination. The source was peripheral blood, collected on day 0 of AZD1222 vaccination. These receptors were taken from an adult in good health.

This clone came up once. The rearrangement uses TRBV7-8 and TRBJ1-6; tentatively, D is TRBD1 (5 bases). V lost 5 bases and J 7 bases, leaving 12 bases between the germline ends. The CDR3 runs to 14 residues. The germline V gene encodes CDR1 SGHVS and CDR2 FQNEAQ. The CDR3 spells CASSPTSGNSPLHF. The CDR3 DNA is TGTGCCAGCAGCCCTACCTCAGGGAATTCACCCCTCCACTTT. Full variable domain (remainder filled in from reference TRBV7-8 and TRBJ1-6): GAGVSQSPRYKVAKRGQDVALRCDPISGHVSLFWYQQALGQGPEFLTYFQNEAQLDKSGLPSDRFFAERPEGSVSTLKIQRTQQEDSAVYLCASSPTSGNSPLHFGNGTRLTVT.

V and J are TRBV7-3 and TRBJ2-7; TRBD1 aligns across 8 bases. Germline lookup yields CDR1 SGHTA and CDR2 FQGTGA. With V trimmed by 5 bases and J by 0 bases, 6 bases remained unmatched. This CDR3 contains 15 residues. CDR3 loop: CASSPTGGFSYEQYF. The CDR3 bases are TGTGCCAGCAGCCCAACAGGGGGGTTCTCCTACGAGCAGTACTTC.

Here the CDR3 DNA reads TGTGCCAGCAGTGAAACCACCTTAGGGGCAGATACGCAGTATTTT. This gives the protein CASSETTLGADTQYF. This chain links TRBV2 with TRBJ2-3; perhaps TRBD1 as D (5 bases). Between the trimmed V and J ends, which lost 2 bases and 4 bases, there was a span of 13 bases. Germline values: CDR1 SNHLY, CDR2 FYNNEI. This CDR3 is built from 15 residues.

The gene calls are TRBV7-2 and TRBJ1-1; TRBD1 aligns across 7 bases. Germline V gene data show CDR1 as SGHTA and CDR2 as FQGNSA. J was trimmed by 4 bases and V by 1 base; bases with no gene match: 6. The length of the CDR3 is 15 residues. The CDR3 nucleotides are TGTGCCAGCAGCTTAGTAGACAGGGTGAGCACTGAAGCTTTCTTT. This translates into CASSLVDRVSTEAFF.